The 28 T cell receptor beta chains below were found in one sample sequenced in a study of blood T cell repertoires in COVID-19. Profiling relied on immunoSEQ multiplex PCR, and the TCRdb table lists in-frame clones only, not all of them. Of roughly 140,000 clones listed, roughly four fifths were seen once; the top ten hold 6% to 7.5%. What was sequenced was peripheral blood. These receptors were taken from a human donor in a cohort sampled during active COVID-19.

V and J are TRBV2 and TRBJ2-1; TRBD1 might be the D (6 bases). V was pared by 2 bases and J by 4 bases, with 12 bases between. CDR3 length equals 15 residues. Germline CDR1 SNHLY, CDR2 FYNNEI. The chain's CDR3 is CASSEQTGVYNEQFF. The CDR3 bases are TGTGCCAGCAGTGAACAGACAGGTGTGTACAATGAGCAGTTCTTC.

In DNA, the CDR3 is TGTGCCAGCAGCCAGGGGACAGGCTTTCCCTACGAGCAGTACTTC. It specifies CASSQGTGFPYEQYF. The chain employs TRBV7-2 and TRBJ2-7, with 8 positions matching TRBD1. With 5 bases clipped from V and 2 bases from J, the junction kept 8 bases outside the gene matches. CDR3 length equals 15 residues. Germline lookup yields CDR1 SGHTA and CDR2 FQGNSA.

This chain connects TRBV5-1 to TRBJ2-3; possibly TRBD2 for D (7 bases). The CDR3 runs 16 residues. Germline V lookup: CDR1 SGHRS, CDR2 YFSETQ. V dropped 3 bases and J dropped 5 bases, with 19 bases sitting between them. The CDR3 protein is CASSSVPGGAGDTQYF. In DNA, the CDR3 is TGCGCCAGCAGCTCTGTTCCGGGGGGCGCGGGAGATACGCAGTATTTT.

The table lists this clone with a count of one. Other DNA sequences within the sample encode an identical CDR3. The chain employs TRBV9 and TRBJ1-5; D gene ambiguous. Germline V gives CDR1 SGDLS, CDR2 YYNGEE. Trimming took 0 bases from V and 5 from J, leaving 6 bases between them. The CDR3 length is 13 residues. The CDR3 loop reads CASSVGEYQPQHF. CDR3 bases: TGTGCCAGCAGCGTAGGTGAGTATCAGCCCCAGCATTTT. Using reference TRBV9 and TRBJ1-5 for the parts outside the CDR3, the full variable domain is DSGVTQTPKHLITATGQRVTLRCSPRSGDLSVYWYQQSLDQGLQFLIQYYNGEERAKGNILERFSAQQFPDLHSELNLSSLELGDSALYFCASSVGEYQPQHFGDGTRLSIL.

V is TRBV3-1 (or the pseudogene TRBV3-2) and J is TRBJ2-2; 10 bases agree with TRBD2. The ends lost 0 bases at V and 5 bases at J; junction bases unmatched: 12. The CDR3 spans 19 residues. Germline loops: CDR1 LGHDT, CDR2 YNNKEL (reference sequence). CDR3 bases: TGTGCCAGCAGCCAAGATTGGTCCCCTAGCGGGGGCGGAACCGGGGAGCTGTTTTTT. It yields the protein CASSQDWSPSGGGTGELFF.

This clone occurred a few times. The V and J genes are TRBV7-9 and TRBJ2-7; 7 bases map to TRBD1. Germline V gene data show CDR1 as SEHNR and CDR2 as FQNEAQ (reference sequence). There are 15 residues in the CDR3. V shed 5 bases, J shed 7 bases, and the junction held 14 bases outside the gene matches. For the CDR3, the DNA is TGTGCCAGCAGCCTTAACAGGGGTCAAGGTAGTGAGCAGTACTTC. Protein sequence: CASSLNRGQGSEQYF.

The chain couples TRBV19 to TRBJ2-2; D unclear. V was pared by 0 bases and J by 3 bases, with 5 bases between. There are 14 residues in the CDR3. The germline gives CDR1 LNHDA, CDR2 SQIVND (reference sequence). DNA of the CDR3: TGTGCCAGTAGTATAGATCGCGACACCGGGGAGCTGTTTTTT. Its protein product is CASSIDRDTGELFF. The variable domain in full, with the rest retrieved from reference TRBV19 and TRBJ2-2, is DGGITQSPKYLFRKEGQNVTLSCEQNLNHDAMYWYRQDPGQGLRLIYYSQIVNDFQKGDIAEGYSVSREKKESFPLTVTSAQKNPTAFYLCASSIDRDTGELFFGEGSRLTVL.

The J gene is TRBJ1-2, the V gene TRBV4-2; 8 bases align to TRBD1. J gave up 9 bases and V 2 bases, and 8 bases lay outside the gene matches. CDR1 is LGHNA, CDR2 YNFKEQ, per germline. The CDR3 extends over 14 amino acids. CDR3 nucleotides: TGTGCCAGCAGCCAATTCAGGGGACAGGATCGCTACACCTTC. This translates into CASSQFRGQDRYTF.

The chain uses TRBV7-6 and TRBJ2-7; D might be TRBD1 (6 bases). The CDR3 is 13 residues long. The germline V and J ends were trimmed by 4 bases and 6 bases, with 13 bases remaining between them. Germline values: CDR1 SGHVS, CDR2 FNYEAQ. CDR3 region: CASSSKQGSEQYF. The CDR3 DNA reads as TGTGCCAGCAGCTCCAAACAGGGCTCCGAGCAGTACTTC.

The V call is TRBV30, the J call TRBJ1-6, with D hard to call. V dropped 4 bases and J dropped 6 bases, with 16 bases sitting between them. Germline V CDR1 and CDR2: GTSNPN, SVGIG (reference sequence). CDR3 length equals 15 residues. The CDR3 nucleotides read TGTGCCTGGATTCTAGGCAATGGTCGTAATTCACCCCTCCACTTT. Amino acid sequence: CAWILGNGRNSPLHF.

This chain joins TRBV7-2 and TRBJ2-7; D possibly corresponds to TRBD1 (9 bases). The V and J ends lost 5 bases and 6 bases respectively, with 23 bases between them. There are 16 residues in the CDR3. Germline CDR1 reads SGHTA; CDR2 reads FQGNSA. The CDR3: CASSPGGANRGREQYF. CDR3 bases: TGTGCCAGCAGCCCCGGGGGGGCAAACAGGGGGCGCGAGCAGTACTTC.

V usage is TRBV6-1 and J usage is TRBJ1-6, with a weak D call TRBD1 (5 bases). Trimming removed 1 base at V and 13 bases at J, with 14 bases between. This CDR3 is built from 14 residues. Germline V gives CDR1 MNHNS, CDR2 SASEGT. Written as DNA, the CDR3 is TGTGCCAGCAGTGAAGTAGGGGAATCTTCCCCCCTCCACTTT. This sequence encodes CASSEVGESSPLHF.

The chain recombines TRBV5-6 with TRBJ1-1; D is unclear. The CDR3 length is 15 residues. Trimming removed 3 bases from V and 1 base from J, with 13 bases in between. Germline values: CDR1 SGHDT, CDR2 YYEEEE. The CDR3 DNA is TGTGCCAGCAGCTATACAGTCCTCGGGAACACTGAAGCTTTCTTT. This encodes CASSYTVLGNTEAFF. Full variable domain (rest looked up from reference TRBV5-6 and TRBJ1-1): DAGVTQSPTHLIKTRGQQVTLRCSPKSGHDTVSWYQQALGQGPQFIFQYYEEEERQRGNFPDRFSGHQFPNYSSELNVNALLLGDSALYLCASSYTVLGNTEAFFGQGTRLTVV.

This clone has just a few counts. The rearrangement uses TRBV19 and TRBJ1-1, with D possibly being TRBD1 (6 bases). The CDR3 runs to 12 residues. Germline V lookup: CDR1 LNHDA, CDR2 SQIVND (reference sequence). V was shortened by 9 bases and J by 0 bases, with 8 bases between the two germline ends. CDR3 amino acids: CASRGLNTEAFF. The CDR3 DNA sequence: TGTGCCAGCAGGGGTCTGAACACTGAAGCTTTCTTT.

As DNA, the CDR3 is TGTGCCAGCTCACCGGGGTCAGGGGAATCGCGAGAAGCTTTCTTT. Translated, it gives CASSPGSGESREAFF. J is TRBJ1-1 and V is TRBV18; D might be TRBD1 (6 bases). This CDR3 spans 15 amino acids. Germline loops: CDR1 KGHSH, CDR2 LQKENI. Trimming removed 3 bases from V and 8 bases from J, with 19 bases in between.

This chain joins TRBV5-1 and TRBJ1-1, with 7 positions matching TRBD1. This CDR3 has 15 amino acids. Germline V gives CDR1 SGHRS, CDR2 YFSETQ. Trimming took 4 bases from V and 1 from J; bases not matched to a gene: 7. The CDR3 is CASSPDGTANTEAFF. The CDR3 bases are TGCGCCAGCAGCCCTGATGGGACAGCGAACACTGAAGCTTTCTTT.

The chain carries TRBV15 and TRBJ1-1; D unresolved. CDR3 length equals 14 residues. CDR1 LNHNV and CDR2 YYDKDF come from the germline V gene (reference sequence). V was clipped by 1 base and J by 8 bases, with 14 bases between them. The CDR3 protein is CATSRGVSLAEAFF. CDR3 sequence (DNA): TGTGCCACCAGCAGAGGAGTTAGTCTTGCGGAAGCTTTCTTT. Filled out from reference TRBV15 and TRBJ1-1, the complete variable domain reads DAMVIQNPRYQVTQFGKPVTLSCSQTLNHNVMYWYQQKSSQAPKLLFHYYDKDFNNEADTPDNFQSRRPNTSFCFLDIRSPGLGDTAMYLCATSRGVSLAEAFFGQGTRLTVV.

The V and J genes are TRBV30 and TRBJ1-6; no reliable D call. Germline lookup yields CDR1 GTSNPN and CDR2 SVGIG (reference sequence). The CDR3 sequence is 15 residues long. The germline V and J ends were trimmed by 2 bases and 0 bases, with 8 bases remaining between them. CDR3 in amino acids: CAWSIRSSYNSPLHF. The DNA of the CDR3 is TGTGCCTGGAGTATAAGGAGCTCCTATAATTCACCCCTCCACTTT.

V usage is TRBV24-1 and J usage is TRBJ1-6; 7 bases are a match to TRBD1. V lost 5 bases, J lost 5 bases, and 8 bases stayed unmatched. The CDR3 runs 16 residues. CDR1 KGHDR and CDR2 SFDVKD come from the germline V gene. CDR3 residues: CATSGQQGPDNSPLHF. The CDR3 coding sequence is TGTGCCACCAGTGGCCAACAGGGGCCGGATAATTCACCCCTCCACTTT.

The rearrangement links TRBV5-1 to TRBJ2-1, with 8 bases lining up with TRBD2. Germline V gene sequence: CDR1 SGHRS, CDR2 YFSETQ. CDR3 size: 15 residues. The junction had 1 base not matched to a gene; V was cut back by 0 bases and J by 2 bases. Written as DNA, the CDR3 is TGCGCCAGCAGCTTGGCCGGGGGGGCCTACAATGAGCAGTTCTTC. Amino acids: CASSLAGGAYNEQFF.

This clone came up once. The chain couples TRBV18 to TRBJ2-5, with D possibly matching TRBD1 (5 bases). CDR1 is KGHSH, CDR2 LQKENI, per germline. The CDR3 is 15 residues long. The V and J ends lost 3 bases and 5 bases respectively, with 16 bases between them. The DNA of the CDR3 is TGTGCCAGCTCACCGCTCTTGGGGCCGGCGGAGACCCAGTACTTC. This translates into CASSPLLGPAETQYF.

The chain recombines TRBV19 with TRBJ1-6; the match to TRBD1 covers 8 bases. The CDR3 consists of 14 residues. Germline-derived CDR1 and CDR2 are LNHDA and SQIVND (reference sequence). V gave up 5 bases and J gave up 6 bases; unmatched junction bases: 3. The CDR3 DNA is TGTGCCAGTAGTCTTGACAGGGGTAATTCACCCCTCCACTTT. This encodes CASSLDRGNSPLHF.

The chain carries TRBV6-5 and TRBJ1-2, with 10 bases matching TRBD1. V lost 5 bases, J lost 7 bases, and 7 bases stayed unmatched. This CDR3 has 14 residues. The germline V gene encodes CDR1 MNHEY and CDR2 SVGAGI. The CDR3 here is CASSTSDRGPGYTF. The CDR3 DNA follows: TGTGCCAGCAGTACCAGCGACAGGGGGCCTGGCTACACCTTC.

This chain joins TRBV28 and TRBJ2-7, with 7 bases identical to TRBD1. The length of the CDR3 is 12 residues. After removal of 3 bases from V and 9 bases from J, the junction contained 5 bases not matched to a gene. Germline-derived CDR1 and CDR2 are MDHEN and SYDVKM. As DNA, the CDR3 is TGTGCCAGCAGTTTTAGAGGGGGCGGGCAGTACTTC. Its translation: CASSFRGGGQYF. The full variable domain, its missing parts supplied by reference TRBV28 and TRBJ2-7, is DVKVTQSSRYLVKRTGEKVFLECVQDMDHENMFWYRQDPGLGLRLIYFSYDVKMKEKGDIPEGYSVSREKKERFSLILESASTNQTSMYLCASSFRGGGQYFGPGTRLTVT.

V and J are TRBV5-8 and TRBJ1-2, with a tentative D call TRBD1 (6 bases). The germline gives CDR1 SGHTS, CDR2 YDEGEE. The germline V and J ends were trimmed by 2 bases and 6 bases, with 23 bases remaining between them. The CDR3 is made up of 17 amino acids. The CDR3 region is CASSLVTGMVGVHGYTF. CDR3 coding DNA: TGTGCCAGCAGCTTAGTTACAGGGATGGTTGGTGTCCATGGCTACACCTTC.

This chain links TRBV5-1 with TRBJ2-1, with 9 bases fitting TRBD2. Germline trimming cut 4 bases from V and 8 bases from J; bases unmatched to any gene: 13. The CDR3 spans 16 residues. Germline-derived CDR1 and CDR2 are SGHRS and YFSETQ. The CDR3 coding sequence is TGCGCCAGCAGCACCGGTCTTCTAGCGGGGCTTGATGAGCAGTTCTTC. Protein: CASSTGLLAGLDEQFF.

The chain recombines TRBV24-1 with TRBJ2-4; 11 positions agree with TRBD1. This CDR3 comprises 16 residues. Trimming at V came to 3 bases and at J to 6 bases, leaving 6 bases not matched to a gene. Germline values: CDR1 KGHDR, CDR2 SFDVKD. CDR3 in amino acids: CATSDPAGTGGNIQYF. CDR3 DNA sequence: TGTGCCACCAGTGATCCCGCCGGGACAGGGGGAAACATTCAGTACTTC.

This clone is a singleton in its sample. The J gene is TRBJ1-2, the V gene TRBV5-1; 7 nucleotides agree with TRBD1. From germline, CDR1 is SGHRS and CDR2 YFSETQ. This CDR3 spans 15 amino acids. V dropped 4 bases and J dropped 3; count of bases not matched to a gene: 9. The CDR3: CASSKQGFQDYGYTF. The CDR3 region has the DNA TGCGCCAGCAGCAAACAGGGGTTTCAGGACTATGGCTACACCTTC.